The present T cell receptor (beta chain) was sequenced within a study of cytomegalovirus exposure and HLA in healthy donors. Study as a whole: In an earlier analysis, 90 million to 130 million unique TCR beta sequences were found from some 200 million T cells. When 300 to 400 donors were genotyped, about 81% of them were found to fall in the Caucasian-associated ancestry cluster. Study observations and caveats: Most TCRs appeared rarely, but some public TCRs recurred in many donors.

Everyone who donated was a healthy bone marrow donor. PCR employed 60 Vbeta and 13 Jbeta primers. TCRdb keeps only in-frame clones here, not all; method: immunoSEQ multiplex PCR. The table has about 130,000 clones, approximately 75% seen once. This clone has just one count. Its antigen is still unknown. Trimming took 5 bases from V and 4 from J, leaving 7 bases between them. The CDR3 runs 12 residues. Germline values: CDR1 SGDLS, CDR2 YYNGEE. Sequencing was carried out using PBMCs. The chain has TRBV9 and TRBJ2-1; possibly TRBD2 for D (6 bases). This clonotype was obtained from a woman aged 40-49 years in good health and CMV-seropositive. CDR3: CASRGLYNEQFF. The CDR3 bases are TGTGCCAGCAGGGGACTTTACAATGAGCAGTTCTTC.